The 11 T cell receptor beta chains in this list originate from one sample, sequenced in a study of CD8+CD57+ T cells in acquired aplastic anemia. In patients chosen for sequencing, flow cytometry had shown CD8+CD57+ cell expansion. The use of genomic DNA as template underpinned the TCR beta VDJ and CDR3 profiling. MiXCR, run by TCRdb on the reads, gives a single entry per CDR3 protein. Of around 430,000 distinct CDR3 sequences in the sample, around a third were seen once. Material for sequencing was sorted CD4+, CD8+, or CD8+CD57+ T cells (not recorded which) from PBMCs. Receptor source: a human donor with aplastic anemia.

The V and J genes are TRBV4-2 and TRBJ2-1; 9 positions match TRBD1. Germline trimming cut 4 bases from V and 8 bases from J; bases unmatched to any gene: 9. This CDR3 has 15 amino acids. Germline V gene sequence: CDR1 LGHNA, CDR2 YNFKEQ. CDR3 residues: CASSPSRDRVYEQFF. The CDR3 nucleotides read TGTGCCAGCAGCCCAAGCCGGGACAGGGTCTATGAGCAGTTCTTC.

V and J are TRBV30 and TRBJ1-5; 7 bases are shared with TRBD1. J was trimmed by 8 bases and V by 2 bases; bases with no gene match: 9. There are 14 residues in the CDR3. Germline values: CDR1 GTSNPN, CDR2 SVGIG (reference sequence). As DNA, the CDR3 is TGTGCCTGGAGTTCGACAGGGAGGACGGAGCCCCAGCATTTT. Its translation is CAWSSTGRTEPQHF.

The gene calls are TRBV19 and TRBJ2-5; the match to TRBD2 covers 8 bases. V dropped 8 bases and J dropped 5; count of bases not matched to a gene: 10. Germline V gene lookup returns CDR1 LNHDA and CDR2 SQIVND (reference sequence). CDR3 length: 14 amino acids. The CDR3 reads CASAPGGGRETQYF. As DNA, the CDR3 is TGTGCCAGTGCCCCCGGCGGGGGGCGGGAGACCCAGTACTTC.

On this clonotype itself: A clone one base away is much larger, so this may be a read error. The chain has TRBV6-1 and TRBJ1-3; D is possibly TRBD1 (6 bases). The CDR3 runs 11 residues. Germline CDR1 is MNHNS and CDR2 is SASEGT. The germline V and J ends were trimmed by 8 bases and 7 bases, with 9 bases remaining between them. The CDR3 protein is CASSDRNTIYF. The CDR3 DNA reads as TGTGCCAGCTCAGACAGGAACACCATATATTTT.

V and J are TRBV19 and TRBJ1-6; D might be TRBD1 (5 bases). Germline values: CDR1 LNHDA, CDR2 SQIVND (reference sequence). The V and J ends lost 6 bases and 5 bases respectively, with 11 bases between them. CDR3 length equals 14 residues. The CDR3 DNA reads TGTGCCAGTAGGACGGGGCCGAATAATTCACCCCTCCACTTT. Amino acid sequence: CASRTGPNNSPLHF.

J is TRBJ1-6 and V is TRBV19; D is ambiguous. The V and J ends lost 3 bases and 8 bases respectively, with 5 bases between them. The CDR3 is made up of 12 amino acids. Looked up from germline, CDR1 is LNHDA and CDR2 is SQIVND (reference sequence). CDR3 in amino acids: CASSISDSPLHF. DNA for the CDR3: TGTGCCAGTAGTATTTCCGATTCACCCCTCCACTTT.

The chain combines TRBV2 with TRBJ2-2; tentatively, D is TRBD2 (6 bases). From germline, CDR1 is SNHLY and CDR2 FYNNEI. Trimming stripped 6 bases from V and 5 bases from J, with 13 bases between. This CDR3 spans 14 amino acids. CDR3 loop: CASSYFRETGELFF. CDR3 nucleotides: TGTGCCAGCAGCTATTTTCGGGAGACCGGGGAGCTGTTTTTT.

In DNA form, the CDR3 reads TGTGCCAGCAGTGAAGGGCTAGCGGCCTACAATGAGCAGTTCTTC. Residues: CASSEGLAAYNEQFF. The chain couples TRBV2 to TRBJ2-1; TRBD2 matches at 7 bases. Trimming cost V 1 base and J 2 bases; bases outside gene matches: 2. Germline V CDR1 and CDR2: SNHLY, FYNNEI. CDR3 length: 15 residues.

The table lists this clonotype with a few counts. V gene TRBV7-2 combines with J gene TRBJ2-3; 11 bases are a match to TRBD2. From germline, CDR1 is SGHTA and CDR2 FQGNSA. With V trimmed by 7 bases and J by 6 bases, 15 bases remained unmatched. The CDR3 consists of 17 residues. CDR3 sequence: CASTLGLAGGKRDTQYF. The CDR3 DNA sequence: TGTGCCAGCACCTTGGGGCTAGCGGGGGGAAAACGGGATACGCAGTATTTT.

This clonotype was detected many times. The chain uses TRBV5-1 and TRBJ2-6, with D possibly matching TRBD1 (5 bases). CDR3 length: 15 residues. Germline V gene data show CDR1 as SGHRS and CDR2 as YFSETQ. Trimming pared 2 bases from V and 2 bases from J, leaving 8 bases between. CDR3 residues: CASSFGAAGANVLTF. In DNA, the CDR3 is TGCGCCAGCAGCTTTGGGGCAGCTGGGGCCAACGTCCTGACTTTC.

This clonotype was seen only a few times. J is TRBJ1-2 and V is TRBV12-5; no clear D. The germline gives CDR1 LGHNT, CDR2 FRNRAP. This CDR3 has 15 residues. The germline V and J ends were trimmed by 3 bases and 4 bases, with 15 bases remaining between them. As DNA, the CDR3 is TGTGCTAGTGGTTTTGGTAAGGCAGCGCCCTATGGCTACACCTTC. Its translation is CASGFGKAAPYGYTF.